Below, 16 T cell receptor beta chains from the same sample are listed, as sequenced in a study of cytomegalovirus exposure and HLA in healthy donors. PCR amplification relied on 60 Vbeta primers (plus 13 Jbeta primers). Method: immunoSEQ multiplex PCR; TCRdb's copy keeps in-frame clones and lacks some. The sample consists of over 100,000 clones, 77% of them appearing once. The sequencing sample was made of PBMCs. These receptors came from a male donor in good health and CMV-seropositive.

This clone was found once. The V gene is TRBV6-5, the J gene TRBJ2-1; D is unresolved. Per germline, CDR1 MNHEY and CDR2 SVGAGI. This CDR3 spans 13 amino acids. The germline V and J ends were trimmed by 2 bases and 5 bases, with 7 bases remaining between them. CDR3 DNA sequence: TGTGCCAGCAGTTACAACTACGACAATGAGCAGTTCTTC. This gives the protein CASSYNYDNEQFF.

This clone appeared a single time. V gene TRBV9 combines with J gene TRBJ2-7, with 9 bases fitting TRBD1. The CDR3 has 13 residues. The V and J ends lost 3 bases and 10 bases, in that order; junction bases with no gene match: 8. Per germline, CDR1 SGDLS and CDR2 YYNGEE. This CDR3 reads CASSALQGAEQYF. Here the CDR3 DNA reads TGTGCCAGCAGCGCACTACAGGGGGCAGAACAGTACTTC.

The chain couples TRBV5-1 to TRBJ1-2; possibly TRBD1 for D (5 bases). The germline V and J ends were trimmed by 5 bases and 6 bases, with 11 bases remaining between them. The germline CDR1 and CDR2 sequences are SGHRS and YFSETQ. There are 12 residues in the CDR3. The CDR3 reads CASRGESHGYTF. CDR3 nucleotides: TGCGCCAGCAGAGGGGAAAGCCATGGCTACACCTTC. Full variable domain (remainder filled in from reference TRBV5-1 and TRBJ1-2): KAGVTQTPRYLIKTRGQQVTLSCSPISGHRSVSWYQQTPGQGLQFLFEYFSETQRNKGNFPGRFSGRQFSNSRSEMNVSTLELGDSALYLCASRGESHGYTFGSGTRLTVV.

This clone was recorded a few times. This chain joins TRBV5-4 and TRBJ1-2; TRBD1 aligns across 7 bases. Germline V gene sequence: CDR1 SGHNT, CDR2 YYREEE (reference sequence). The CDR3 runs 15 residues. The V gene end was trimmed by 0 bases and the J gene end by 4 bases; junction bases not matched to a gene: 6. The CDR3 protein is CASSLEGWDSYGYTF. The CDR3 DNA is TGTGCCAGCAGCTTGGAAGGGTGGGACAGCTATGGCTACACCTTC.

The chain links TRBV7-9 to TRBJ2-5; D gene uncertain. TRBJ2-7 explains the end of the DNA better; the J call may be wrong. The CDR3 runs 14 residues. Germline CDR1 reads SEHNR; CDR2 reads FQNEAQ (reference sequence). CDR3 nucleotide sequence: TGTGCCAGCAGCCCCACTGAGAGCTCCTACGAGCAGTACTTC. This gives the protein CASSPTESSYEQYF.

This sequence joins TRBV13 and TRBJ2-2, with D unclear. Germline lookup yields CDR1 PRHDT and CDR2 FYEKMQ (reference sequence). Trimming took 6 bases from V and 6 from J, leaving 8 bases between them. The CDR3 consists of 12 residues. The CDR3 protein is CASRLGPGELFF. Here the CDR3 DNA reads TGTGCCAGCAGACTCGGTCCCGGGGAGCTGTTTTTT.

The chain combines TRBV4-1 with TRBJ1-5; no clear D. The V end was cut by 4 bases, the J end by 0 bases, with 10 bases between. From germline, CDR1 is MGHRA and CDR2 YSYEKL. CDR3 length: 15 residues. CDR3 sequence (DNA): TGCGCCAGCAGCCGAGGAACTAATAGCAATCAGCCCCAGCATTTT. Its translation: CASSRGTNSNQPQHF.

The chain has TRBV5-5 and TRBJ2-5; 7 bases align to TRBD1. The trim removed 5 bases at V and 3 bases at J, leaving 7 bases unmatched. The CDR3 consists of 14 residues. The V gene's germline CDR1 is SGHKS and CDR2 YYEKEE (reference sequence). CDR3 sequence: CASSLSGTEETQYF. The CDR3 DNA is TGTGCCAGCAGTCTCTCCGGGACAGAAGAGACCCAGTACTTC.

The chain joins TRBV28 to TRBJ2-5; D may be TRBD2 (5 bases). The V gene lost 3 bases and the J gene lost 5 bases, with 10 bases spanning the gap. This CDR3 region has 13 residues. Germline V gene sequence: CDR1 MDHEN, CDR2 SYDVKM. Written as DNA, the CDR3 is TGTGCCAGCAGTTTTGTGGAGGCGGAGACCCAGTACTTC. It specifies CASSFVEAETQYF.

J is TRBJ2-7 and V is TRBV7-8; TRBD1 might be the D (5 bases). The CDR3 totals 13 residues. Germline V CDR1 and CDR2: SGHVS, FQNEAQ. The V gene lost 2 bases and the J gene lost 3 bases, with 8 bases spanning the gap. The CDR3 DNA is TGTGCCAGCAGCTTAAGGACAAACTACGAGCAGTACTTC. It encodes CASSLRTNYEQYF.

V and J are TRBV6-1 and TRBJ1-1, with a possible D match to TRBD1 (6 bases). CDR3 length: 14 residues. V was pared by 6 bases and J by 6 bases, with 17 bases between. Looked up from germline, CDR1 is MNHNS and CDR2 is SASEGT. CDR3 amino acids: CASRYGTSQSEAFF. CDR3 sequence (DNA): TGTGCCAGCAGATACGGGACATCCCAATCTGAAGCTTTCTTT.

J is TRBJ2-1 and V is TRBV7-2; D not certain. Trimming left V 5 bases short and J 13 bases short, with 12 bases between. The CDR3 covers 11 residues. Germline assignment: CDR1 SGHTA and CDR2 FQGNSA. In DNA, the CDR3 is TGTGCCAGCAGCACCTCCCTTAGTCAGTTCTTC. It yields the protein CASSTSLSQFF.

V is TRBV7-2 and J is TRBJ1-1, with TRBD1 matching 8 bases. The V gene end was trimmed by 0 bases and the J gene end by 7 bases; junction bases not matched to a gene: 4. Per the germline V gene, CDR1 is SGHTA and CDR2 is FQGNSA. The CDR3 is 14 amino acids. CDR3 amino acids: CASSLAQGAIEAFF. CDR3 nucleotide sequence: TGTGCCAGCAGCTTAGCGCAGGGGGCCATTGAAGCTTTCTTT.

The rearrangement uses TRBV5-1 and TRBJ1-1, with D unclear. Germline CDR1 is SGHRS and CDR2 is YFSETQ. CDR3 length: 14 residues. The germline V and J ends were trimmed by 4 bases and 0 bases, with 10 bases remaining between them. The CDR3 is CASSLEYVNTEAFF. CDR3 bases: TGCGCCAGCAGCCTGGAATATGTGAACACTGAAGCTTTCTTT. The whole variable domain, remainder taken from reference TRBV5-1 and TRBJ1-1, is KAGVTQTPRYLIKTRGQQVTLSCSPISGHRSVSWYQQTPGQGLQFLFEYFSETQRNKGNFPGRFSGRQFSNSRSEMNVSTLELGDSALYLCASSLEYVNTEAFFGQGTRLTVV.

The genes are TRBV19 and TRBJ1-2; 9 bases agree with TRBD1. This CDR3 is 13 amino acids long. Germline V CDR1 and CDR2: LNHDA, SQIVND (reference sequence). The V gene end was trimmed by 6 bases and the J gene end by 2 bases; junction bases not matched to a gene: 1. CDR3 coding DNA: TGTGCCAGTAGCGGACAGGGGAACTATGGCTACACCTTC. Translated: CASSGQGNYGYTF.

The CDR3 protein is CASSPVGTGAQETQYF. The CDR3, as DNA: TGCGCCAGCAGTCCAGTCGGGACAGGGGCGCAAGAGACCCAGTACTTC. The chain employs TRBV10-1 and TRBJ2-5; 10 bases agree with TRBD1. The CDR3 is 16 residues long. The junction had 8 bases not matched to a gene; V was cut back by 5 bases and J by 2 bases. Per germline, CDR1 WNHNN and CDR2 SYGVQD (reference sequence).